Shown below are 20 T cell receptor beta chains from a single sample sequenced in a study of shared clonotypes between healthy human individuals. Assay: immunoSEQ multiplex PCR; the TCRdb copy retains only in-frame clones and omits some. This table holds millions of clones, around nine tenths found once. Sequencing input: naive CD4+ T cells sorted from blood. As to subset: CD45RA+ positively selected. The origin of the receptors is a man aged 18 to 30 in good health.

Concerning this clone: The same CDR3 is also encoded by other DNA sequences in this sample. The chain is built from TRBV30 and TRBJ2-3; D gene unclear. CDR1 is GTSNPN and CDR2 is SVGIG in the germline V gene (reference sequence). V lost 1 base and J lost 4, with 9 bases in between. CDR3 size: 13 residues. The CDR3 nucleotides read TGTGCCTGGAGTGGATTAGCCCCAGATACGCAGTATTTT. Translated, it gives CAWSGLAPDTQYF.

V and J are TRBV28 and TRBJ1-5; D is uncertain. The CDR3 totals 16 residues. CDR1 is MDHEN and CDR2 is SYDVKM in the germline V gene. The V end was cut by 6 bases, the J end by 5 bases, with 20 bases between. The CDR3 reads CASRIKSLRTDQPQHF. CDR3 DNA sequence: TGTGCCAGCAGGATAAAAAGCCTCAGGACCGATCAGCCCCAGCATTTT.

This clone has just a few counts. DNA for the CDR3: TGTGCCAGCAGCCCCGGACAGGACACTGAAGCTTTCTTT. Translating gives CASSPGQDTEAFF. V is TRBV7-9 and J is TRBJ1-1; 7 bases match TRBD1. CDR1 SEHNR and CDR2 FQNEAQ come from the germline V gene (reference sequence). The V and J ends lost 5 bases and 3 bases, in that order; junction bases with no gene match: 3. The CDR3 contains 13 residues.

V and J are TRBV7-2 and TRBJ2-3, with 9 positions matching TRBD1. Germline V gene data show CDR1 as SGHTA and CDR2 as FQGNSA. The CDR3 runs 16 residues. The junction had 4 bases not matched to a gene; V was cut back by 1 base and J by 2 bases. CDR3 in DNA: TGTGCCAGCAGCTTAGTTGACAGGGGGGCCACAGATACGCAGTATTTT. Amino acid sequence: CASSLVDRGATDTQYF.

The rearrangement joins TRBV18 to TRBJ2-7; 8 bases map to TRBD2. There are 17 residues in the CDR3. V lost 3 bases and J lost 4; bases outside the gene matches: 14. Germline-derived CDR1 and CDR2 are KGHSH and LQKENI. CDR3 sequence: CASSPSGSGLATYEQYF. DNA for the CDR3: TGTGCCAGCTCACCCTCCGGCTCAGGACTAGCAACTTACGAGCAGTACTTC.

J is TRBJ2-1 and V is TRBV11-2, with 9 bases matching TRBD2. Germline V gene sequence: CDR1 SGHAT, CDR2 FQNNGV. J was trimmed by 6 bases and V by 4 bases; bases with no gene match: 4. The CDR3 has 14 residues. DNA of the CDR3: TGTGCCAGCAGCTCGGGACTAGCAAGCAATGAGCAGTTCTTC. Translating it yields CASSSGLASNEQFF.

The V gene is TRBV11-2, the J gene TRBJ2-5; TRBD2 matches 9 bases. CDR1 is SGHAT, CDR2 FQNNGV, per germline. The ends lost 5 bases at V and 2 bases at J; junction bases unmatched: 6. The CDR3 loop spans 15 amino acids. The CDR3 nucleotides are TGTGCCAGCAGCCTAGGGACTAGCAGACAAGAGACCCAGTACTTC. This codes for CASSLGTSRQETQYF.

This sequence joins TRBV7-9 and TRBJ2-5, with D possibly TRBD2 on 5 matching bases. Trimming pared 3 bases from V and 2 bases from J, leaving 7 bases between. Per the germline V gene, CDR1 is SEHNR and CDR2 is FQNEAQ (reference sequence). The CDR3 has 13 amino acids. CDR3 in DNA: TGTGCCAGCAGCTTGCGGGCTCAAGAGACCCAGTACTTC. This encodes CASSLRAQETQYF.

As concerns this clone: This CDR3 is also generated by other DNA sequences in the sample. V is TRBV7-8 and J is TRBJ2-3; D is unclear. The length of the CDR3 is 12 residues. Between the trimmed V and J ends, which lost 5 bases and 6 bases, there was a span of 9 bases. Germline CDR1 and CDR2: SGHVS and FQNEAQ. CDR3 region: CASSLGADTQYF. DNA for the CDR3: TGTGCCAGCAGCCTAGGAGCGGATACGCAGTATTTT.

This clone occurred a few times. The rearrangement joins TRBV7-2 to TRBJ1-5, with D maybe TRBD1 (5 bases). Trimming cost V 5 bases and J 4 bases, with 15 bases left between them. There are 15 residues in the CDR3. Germline CDR1 SGHTA, CDR2 FQGNSA. The CDR3: CASSNSGRPNQPQHF. The CDR3 nucleotides are TGTGCCAGCAGCAACTCGGGACGACCAAATCAGCCCCAGCATTTT.

This clone was counted between two and nine times. In nucleotides, the CDR3 is TGTGCCAGCTCACCGGACCGTTTATCGAATGAAAAACTGTTTTTT. The encoded protein is CASSPDRLSNEKLFF. This chain uses TRBV18 with TRBJ1-4; D unresolved. Germline lookup yields CDR1 KGHSH and CDR2 LQKENI. The CDR3 extends over 15 amino acids. Between the trimmed V and J ends, which lost 3 bases and 5 bases, there was a span of 13 bases.

The chain employs TRBV6-5 and TRBJ2-6, with TRBD1 matching 8 bases. Germline values: CDR1 MNHEY, CDR2 SVGAGI. V lost 10 bases to trimming and J lost 4 bases; unmatched junction nucleotides: 6. The CDR3 has 14 residues. The CDR3 region has the DNA TGTGCCACCGGACAGGGTTTCGGGGCCAACGTCCTGACTTTC. Protein sequence: CATGQGFGANVLTF.

The count of this clone is one. The chain uses TRBV7-2 and TRBJ2-5, with D unclear. V gave up 2 bases and J gave up 4 bases, with 8 bases separating them. The germline CDR1 and CDR2 sequences are SGHTA and FQGNSA. There are 13 residues in the CDR3. In nucleotides, the CDR3 is TGTGCCAGCAGCTTATTTGTGGGAGAGACCCAGTACTTC. Translated: CASSLFVGETQYF.

The chain carries TRBV5-6 and TRBJ2-7, with a tentative D call TRBD1 (6 bases). The V end was cut by 4 bases, the J end by 2 bases, with 16 bases between. CDR3 length: 15 residues. The V gene's germline CDR1 is SGHDT and CDR2 YYEEEE. The CDR3 spells CASSHSGQSPYEQYF. The DNA of the CDR3 is TGTGCCAGCAGCCATTCAGGACAGTCCCCCTACGAGCAGTACTTC.

This sequence joins TRBV7-2 and TRBJ2-7, with 8 bases matching TRBD1. CDR3 length equals 15 residues. The germline V gene has CDR1 SGHTA and CDR2 FQGNSA. After removal of 5 bases from V and 0 bases from J, the junction contained 6 bases not matched to a gene. CDR3 residues: CASSATGGFSYEQYF. In DNA form, the CDR3 reads TGTGCCAGCAGCGCAACAGGGGGTTTCTCCTACGAGCAGTACTTC.

This chain joins TRBV2 and TRBJ2-3, with 7 positions matching TRBD2. Unmatched junction bases numbered 3, after V lost 5 bases and J lost 4 bases. The CDR3 sequence is 13 residues long. CDR1 is SNHLY, CDR2 FYNNEI, per germline. CDR3 in amino acids: CASSSGTADTQYF. CDR3 in DNA: TGTGCCAGCAGTAGCGGGACCGCAGATACGCAGTATTTT.

CDR3 region: CASSSEGLAGVNEQFF. CDR3 DNA sequence: TGTGCCAGCAGCTCAGAGGGACTAGCGGGAGTCAATGAGCAGTTCTTC. The chain couples TRBV11-2 to TRBJ2-1; TRBD2 matches 14 bases. After removal of 4 bases from V and 6 bases from J, the junction contained 5 bases not matched to a gene. CDR1 and CDR2 (germline): SGHAT, FQNNGV. The CDR3 runs 16 residues.

The V call is TRBV7-9, the J call TRBJ2-1, with TRBD1 as a possible D gene (6 bases). The germline CDR1 and CDR2 sequences are SEHNR and FQNEAQ (reference sequence). This CDR3 region has 15 residues. Trimming removed 5 bases from V and 9 bases from J, with 20 bases in between. CDR3 in amino acids: CASSPGQFTTGEQFF. The CDR3 coding sequence is TGTGCCAGCAGCCCGGGACAATTCACGACGGGTGAGCAGTTCTTC.

V is TRBV18 and J is TRBJ2-7; D unclear. The germline V and J ends were trimmed by 6 bases and 6 bases, with 18 bases remaining between them. This CDR3 region has 14 residues. Germline assignment: CDR1 KGHSH and CDR2 LQKENI. The DNA of the CDR3 is TGTGCCAGCTCCCCTACGTCGGCCCCGGTCGAGCAGTACTTC. It encodes CASSPTSAPVEQYF.

The chain is built from TRBV12-5 and TRBJ2-5, with D perhaps assigned TRBD1 or TRBD2 (5 bases each). Germline assignment: CDR1 LGHNT and CDR2 FRNRAP. The CDR3 spans 15 residues. V lost 5 bases and J lost 4, with 17 bases in between. CDR3 DNA sequence: TGTGCTAGTGGTCCTCCCACGGGACGCGGAGAGACCCAGTACTTC. It is translated as CASGPPTGRGETQYF.